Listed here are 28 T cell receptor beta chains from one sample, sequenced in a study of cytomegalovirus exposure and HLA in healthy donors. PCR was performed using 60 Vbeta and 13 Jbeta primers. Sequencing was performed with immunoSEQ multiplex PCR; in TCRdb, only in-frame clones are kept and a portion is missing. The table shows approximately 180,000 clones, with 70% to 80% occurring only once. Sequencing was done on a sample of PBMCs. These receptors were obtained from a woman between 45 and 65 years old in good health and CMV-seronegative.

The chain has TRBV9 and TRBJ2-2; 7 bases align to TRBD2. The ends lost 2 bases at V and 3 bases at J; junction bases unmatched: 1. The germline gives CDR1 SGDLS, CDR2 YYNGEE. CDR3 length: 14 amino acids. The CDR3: CASSVLADTGELFF. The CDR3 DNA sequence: TGTGCCAGCAGCGTCCTAGCGGACACCGGGGAGCTGTTTTTT.

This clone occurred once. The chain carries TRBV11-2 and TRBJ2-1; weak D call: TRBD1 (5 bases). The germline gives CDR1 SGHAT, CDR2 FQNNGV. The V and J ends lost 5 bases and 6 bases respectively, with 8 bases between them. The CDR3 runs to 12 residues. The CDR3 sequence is CASSQRGNEQFF. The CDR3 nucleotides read TGTGCCAGCAGCCAAAGGGGCAATGAGCAGTTCTTC.

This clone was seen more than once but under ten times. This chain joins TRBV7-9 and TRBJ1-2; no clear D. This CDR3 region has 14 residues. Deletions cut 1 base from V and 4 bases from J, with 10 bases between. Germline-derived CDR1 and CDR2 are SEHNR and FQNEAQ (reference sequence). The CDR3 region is CASSLGARGYGYTF. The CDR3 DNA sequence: TGTGCCAGCAGCTTAGGGGCCCGGGGCTATGGCTACACCTTC.

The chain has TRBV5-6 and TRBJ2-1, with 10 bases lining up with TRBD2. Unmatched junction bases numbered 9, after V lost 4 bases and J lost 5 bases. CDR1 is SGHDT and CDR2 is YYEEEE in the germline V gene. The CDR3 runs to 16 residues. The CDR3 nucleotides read TGTGCCAGCAGCGGGCCGGGACTAGCGAGGCACAATGAGCAGTTCTTC. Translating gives CASSGPGLARHNEQFF.

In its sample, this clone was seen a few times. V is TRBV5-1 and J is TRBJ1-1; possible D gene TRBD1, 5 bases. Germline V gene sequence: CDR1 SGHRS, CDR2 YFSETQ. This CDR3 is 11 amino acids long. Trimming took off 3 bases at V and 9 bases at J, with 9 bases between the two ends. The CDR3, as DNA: TGCGCCAGCAGCTACGCAGGGAAAGCTTTCTTT. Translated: CASSYAGKAFF.

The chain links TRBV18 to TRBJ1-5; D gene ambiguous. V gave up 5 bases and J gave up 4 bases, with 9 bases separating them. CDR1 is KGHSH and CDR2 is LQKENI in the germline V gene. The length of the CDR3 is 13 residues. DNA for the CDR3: TGTGCCAGCTCAGGGCAGTCGAATCAGCCCCAGCATTTT. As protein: CASSGQSNQPQHF.

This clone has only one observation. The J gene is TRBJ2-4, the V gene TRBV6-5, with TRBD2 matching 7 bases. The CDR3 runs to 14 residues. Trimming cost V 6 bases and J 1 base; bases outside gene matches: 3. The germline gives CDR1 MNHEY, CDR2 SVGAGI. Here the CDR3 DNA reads TGTGCCAGCAGCATCGGGGGGGCCAAAAACATTCAGTACTTC. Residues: CASSIGGAKNIQYF.

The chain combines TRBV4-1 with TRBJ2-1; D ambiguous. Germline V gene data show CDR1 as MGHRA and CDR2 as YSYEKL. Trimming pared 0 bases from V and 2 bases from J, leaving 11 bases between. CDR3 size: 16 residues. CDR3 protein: CASSQDGPDTYNEQFF. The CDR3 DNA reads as TGCGCCAGCAGCCAAGATGGCCCCGACACCTACAATGAGCAGTTCTTC.

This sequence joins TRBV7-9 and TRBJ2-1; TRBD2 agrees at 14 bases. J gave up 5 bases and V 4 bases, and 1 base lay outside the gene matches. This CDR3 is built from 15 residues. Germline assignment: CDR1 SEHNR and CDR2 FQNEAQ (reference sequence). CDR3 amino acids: CASSWGLAGDNEQFF. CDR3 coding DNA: TGTGCCAGCAGCTGGGGACTAGCGGGAGACAATGAGCAGTTCTTC.

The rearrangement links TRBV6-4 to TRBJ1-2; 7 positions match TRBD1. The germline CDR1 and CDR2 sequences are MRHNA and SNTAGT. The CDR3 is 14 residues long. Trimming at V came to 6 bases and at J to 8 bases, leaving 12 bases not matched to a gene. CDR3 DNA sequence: TGTGCCAGCAGCCAAGAACAGGGGTTGGGGGGCTACACCTTC. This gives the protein CASSQEQGLGGYTF.

The CDR3 region is CASSFLDRGSYEQYF. The CDR3 DNA reads TGCGCCAGCAGCTTCTTGGACAGGGGGTCCTACGAGCAGTACTTC. The rearrangement uses TRBV5-1 and TRBJ2-7; 10 nucleotides agree with TRBD1. The length of the CDR3 is 15 residues. The junction had 3 bases not matched to a gene; V was cut back by 2 bases and J by 1 base. Germline V lookup: CDR1 SGHRS, CDR2 YFSETQ.

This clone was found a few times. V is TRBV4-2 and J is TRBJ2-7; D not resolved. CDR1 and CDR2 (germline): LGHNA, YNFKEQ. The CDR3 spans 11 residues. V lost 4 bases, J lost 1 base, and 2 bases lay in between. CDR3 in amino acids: CASSPSYEQYF. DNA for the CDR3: TGTGCCAGCAGCCCTTCCTACGAGCAGTACTTC.

In DNA form, the CDR3 reads TGCGCCAGCAGCGGACCGGGACAGGGGACTGGGGCCAACGTCCTGACTTTC. Protein sequence: CASSGPGQGTGANVLTF. The gene calls are TRBV5-1 and TRBJ2-6, with TRBD1 matching 10 bases. The CDR3 runs to 17 residues. The junction had 6 bases not matched to a gene; V was cut back by 4 bases and J by 2 bases. Germline CDR1 and CDR2: SGHRS and YFSETQ. Based on the CDR3 plus reference TRBV5-1 and TRBJ2-6, the full variable domain is KAGVTQTPRYLIKTRGQQVTLSCSPISGHRSVSWYQQTPGQGLQFLFEYFSETQRNKGNFPGRFSGRQFSNSRSEMNVSTLELGDSALYLCASSGPGQGTGANVLTFGAGSRLTVL.

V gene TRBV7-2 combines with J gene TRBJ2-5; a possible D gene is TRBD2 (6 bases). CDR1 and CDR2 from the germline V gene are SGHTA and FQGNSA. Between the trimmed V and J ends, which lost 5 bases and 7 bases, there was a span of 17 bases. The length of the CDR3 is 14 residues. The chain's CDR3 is CASSPGTLGVTQYF. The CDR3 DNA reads TGTGCCAGCAGCCCCGGGACTTTGGGGGTGACCCAGTACTTC. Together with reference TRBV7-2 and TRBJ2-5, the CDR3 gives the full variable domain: GAGVSQSPSNKVTEKGKDVELRCDPISGHTALYWYRQSLGQGLEFLIYFQGNSAPDKSGLPSDRFSAERTGGSVSTLTIQRTQQEDSAVYLCASSPGTLGVTQYFGPGTRLLVL.

The CDR3 is CASSSQGGLEAFF. CDR3 coding DNA: TGTGCCAGCAGCTCCCAGGGGGGCCTTGAAGCTTTCTTT. The rearrangement joins TRBV7-2 to TRBJ1-1, with TRBD1 matching 7 bases. The germline V gene encodes CDR1 SGHTA and CDR2 FQGNSA. J gave up 7 bases and V 4 bases, and 6 bases lay outside the gene matches. There are 13 residues in the CDR3.

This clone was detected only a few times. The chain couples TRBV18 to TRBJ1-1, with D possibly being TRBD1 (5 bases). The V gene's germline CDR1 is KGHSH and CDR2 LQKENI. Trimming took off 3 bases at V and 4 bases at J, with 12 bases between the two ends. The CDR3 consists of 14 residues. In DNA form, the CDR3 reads TGTGCCAGCTCACCGGACATAGGTTTCACTGAAGCTTTCTTT. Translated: CASSPDIGFTEAFF.

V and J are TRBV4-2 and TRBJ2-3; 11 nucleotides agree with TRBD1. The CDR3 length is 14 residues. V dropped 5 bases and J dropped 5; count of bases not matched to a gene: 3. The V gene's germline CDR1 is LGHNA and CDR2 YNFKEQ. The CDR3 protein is CASSWDRGVDTQYF. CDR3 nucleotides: TGTGCCAGCAGCTGGGACAGGGGGGTAGATACGCAGTATTTT.

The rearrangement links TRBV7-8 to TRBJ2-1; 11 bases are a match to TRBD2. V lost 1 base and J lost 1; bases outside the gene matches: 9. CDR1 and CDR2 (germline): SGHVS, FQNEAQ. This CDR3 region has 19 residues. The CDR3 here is CASSLGVAGGPRSYNEQFF. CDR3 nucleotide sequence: TGTGCCAGCAGCTTAGGAGTAGCGGGAGGGCCGAGGTCCTACAATGAGCAGTTCTTC.

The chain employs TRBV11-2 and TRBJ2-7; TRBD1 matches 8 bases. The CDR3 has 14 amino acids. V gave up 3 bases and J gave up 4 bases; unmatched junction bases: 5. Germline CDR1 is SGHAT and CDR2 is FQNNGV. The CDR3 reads CASSLDRAGYEQYF. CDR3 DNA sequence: TGTGCCAGCAGCTTGGACAGGGCGGGATACGAGCAGTACTTC.

The chain's CDR3 is CASSSLTGGFSYEQYF. The CDR3 nucleotides are TGTGCCAGCAGCTCCCTGACAGGGGGTTTCTCCTACGAGCAGTACTTC. V and J are TRBV7-6 and TRBJ2-7; TRBD1 aligns across 9 bases. CDR3 length: 16 residues. The J segment lost 0 bases and the V segment lost 4 bases, leaving 7 bases of the junction unmatched. Germline CDR1 reads SGHVS; CDR2 reads FNYEAQ.

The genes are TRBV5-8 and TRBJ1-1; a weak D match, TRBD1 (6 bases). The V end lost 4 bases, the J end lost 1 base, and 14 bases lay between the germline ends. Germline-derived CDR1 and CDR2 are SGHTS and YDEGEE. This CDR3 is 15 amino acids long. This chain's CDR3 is CASSPIPGQNTEAFF. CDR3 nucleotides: TGTGCCAGCAGCCCCATACCGGGACAGAACACTGAAGCTTTCTTT.

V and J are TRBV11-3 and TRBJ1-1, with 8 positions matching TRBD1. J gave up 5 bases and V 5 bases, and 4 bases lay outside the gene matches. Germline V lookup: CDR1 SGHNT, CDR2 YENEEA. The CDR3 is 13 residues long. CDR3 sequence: CASSRQGMTEAFF. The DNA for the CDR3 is TGTGCCAGCAGCCGACAGGGGATGACTGAAGCTTTCTTT.

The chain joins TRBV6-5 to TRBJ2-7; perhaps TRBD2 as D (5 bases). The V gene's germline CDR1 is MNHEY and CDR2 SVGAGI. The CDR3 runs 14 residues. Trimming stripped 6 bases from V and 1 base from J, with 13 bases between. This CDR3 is CASSSTGLSYEQYF. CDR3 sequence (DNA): TGTGCCAGCAGCTCTACCGGACTGTCCTACGAGCAGTACTTC.

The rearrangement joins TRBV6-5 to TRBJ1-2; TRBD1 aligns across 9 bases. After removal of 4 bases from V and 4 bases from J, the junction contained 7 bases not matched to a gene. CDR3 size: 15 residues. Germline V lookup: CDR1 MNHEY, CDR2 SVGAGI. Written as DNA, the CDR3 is TGTGCCAGCAGTTCTTACGGGACAGGGAGCTATGGCTACACCTTC. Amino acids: CASSSYGTGSYGYTF.

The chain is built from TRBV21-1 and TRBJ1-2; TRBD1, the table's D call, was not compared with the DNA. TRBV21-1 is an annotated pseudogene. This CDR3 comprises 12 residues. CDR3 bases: TGTGCCAGCCCAATTATCAGGGTCGGCTACACCTTC. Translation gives CASPIIRVGYTF.

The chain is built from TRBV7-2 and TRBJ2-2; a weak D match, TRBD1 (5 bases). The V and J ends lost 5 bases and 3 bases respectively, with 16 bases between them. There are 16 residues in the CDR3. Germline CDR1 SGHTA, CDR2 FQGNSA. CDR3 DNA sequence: TGTGCCAGCAGCAAAGGGTCAGGGATAGACACCGGGGAGCTGTTTTTT. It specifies CASSKGSGIDTGELFF.

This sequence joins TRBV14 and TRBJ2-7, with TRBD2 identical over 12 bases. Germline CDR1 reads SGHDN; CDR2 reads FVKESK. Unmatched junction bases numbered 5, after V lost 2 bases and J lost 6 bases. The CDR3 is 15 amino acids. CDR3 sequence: CASSQSSGRAGEQYF. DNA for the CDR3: TGTGCCAGCAGCCAATCTAGCGGGAGGGCGGGCGAGCAGTACTTC.

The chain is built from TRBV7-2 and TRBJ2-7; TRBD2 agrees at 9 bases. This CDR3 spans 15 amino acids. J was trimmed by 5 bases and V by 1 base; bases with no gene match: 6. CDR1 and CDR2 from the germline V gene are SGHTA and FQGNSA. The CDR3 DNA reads TGTGCCAGCAGCTTAGTCGGCGGGAGGGTTAACGAGCAGTACTTC. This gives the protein CASSLVGGRVNEQYF.